These T cell receptor beta chains were read from a single sample in a study of blood T cell repertoires in COVID-19. The repertoire was sequenced with immunoSEQ multiplex PCR; TCRdb's copy has only in-frame clones and lacks some. Of 75,000 to 90,000 clones listed, about 84% were seen once; the top ten hold around 7.8%. Sequences were obtained from peripheral blood. These receptors were collected from a man in his fifties with active COVID-19. The CDR3 runs from the conserved cysteine through the conserved F or W. A D gene is named only where the DNA matches it firmly. Not all rows give a size; the values are once, few, many and, for expanded clones, a class.

NA	TRBJ1-1	NA	TRBV27	CASRFGLQNTEAFF	TGTGCCAGCAGATTCGGACTGCAGAACACTGAAGCTTTCTTT
TRBD1	TRBJ1-4	NA	TRBV6-5	CASSSGTVPGNEKLFF	TGTGCCAGCAGTTCAGGGACAGTCCCCGGTAATGAAAAACTGTTTTTT
TRBD1	TRBJ2-1	NA	TRBV9	CASSAWDRAPAASYNEQFF	TGTGCCAGCAGCGCCTGGGACAGGGCACCGGCGGCGTCCTACAATGAGCAGTTCTTC
NA	TRBJ1-1	medium-sized	TRBV7-9	CASSFTGQTEAFF	TGTGCCAGCAGCTTCACAGGGCAGACTGAAGCTTTCTTT
NA	TRBJ2-2	once	TRBV7-6	CASSLTGQPNTGELFF	TGTGCCAGCAGCTTAACAGGACAGCCGAACACCGGGGAGCTGTTTTTT
TRBD2	TRBJ2-1	NA	TRBV5-4	CASSLGGTSARNEQFF	TGTGCCAGCAGCTTGGGGGGGACTAGCGCTCGTAATGAGCAGTTCTTC
NA	TRBJ1-2	NA	TRBV27	CASSLQGTIGYGYTF	TGTGCCAGCAGTTTACAGGGAACTATCGGCTATGGCTACACCTTC
NA	TRBJ2-3	NA	TRBV9	CASSVDGRQAFADTQYF	TGTGCCAGCAGCGTAGATGGTCGGCAGGCTTTCGCAGATACGCAGTATTTT
TRBD1	TRBJ2-7	NA	TRBV5-8	CASSFRGQGTYEQYF	TGTGCCAGCAGTTTCCGGGGACAGGGGACCTACGAGCAGTACTTC
NA	TRBJ1-2	NA	TRBV7-9	CASSLERWGEAFENYGYTF	TGTGCCAGCAGCTTAGAGAGGTGGGGGGAGGCGTTCGAGAACTATGGCTACACCTTC
TRBD1	TRBJ2-7	NA	TRBV7-8	CATQDRGRTYEQYF	TGTGCCACCCAGGACAGGGGGCGAACCTACGAGCAGTACTTC
TRBD1	TRBJ1-1	NA	TRBV28	CASTSGTGGMNTEAFF	TGTGCCAGCACATCCGGGACAGGGGGCATGAACACTGAAGCTTTCTTT
TRBD1	TRBJ1-1	NA	TRBV11-2	CASRRGQATEAFF	TGTGCCAGCAGGAGGGGGCAGGCCACTGAAGCTTTCTTT
TRBD1	TRBJ2-2	NA	TRBV7-3	CASSARQGRSTGELFF	TGTGCCAGCAGCGCACGACAGGGGCGTAGCACCGGGGAGCTGTTTTTT
NA	TRBJ2-7	few	TRBV7-2	CASSFFSLTGHSYEQYF	TGTGCCAGCAGCTTTTTTTCTCTCACCGGACACTCCTACGAGCAGTACTTC
NA	TRBJ1-2	NA	TRBV30	CAWRTIRQGGYGYTF	TGTGCCTGGAGAACTATAAGGCAGGGAGGCTATGGCTACACCTTC
NA	TRBJ1-2	NA	TRBV2	CASGSPRRADGYTF	TGTGCCAGCGGGTCACCCCGGAGGGCGGATGGCTACACCTTC
TRBD2	TRBJ2-1	NA	TRBV27	CASSLGGAYNEQFF	TGTGCCAGCAGTTTGGGGGGGGCCTACAATGAGCAGTTCTTC
NA	TRBJ2-2	NA	TRBV7-6	CASSLEAEGADGELFF	TGTGCCAGCAGCTTAGAAGCAGAGGGCGCCGACGGGGAGCTGTTTTTT
NA	TRBJ2-1	NA	TRBV28	CASSLINEQFF	TGTGCCAGCAGTCTTATAAATGAGCAGTTCTTC
NA	TRBJ2-7	NA	TRBV9	CASSVNVGPPGEQYF	TGTGCCAGCAGCGTGAACGTAGGGCCCCCGGGAGAGCAGTACTTC
NA	TRBJ2-2	few	TRBV7-3	CASSLNALANTGELFF	TGTGCCAGCAGCTTAAATGCCCTAGCGAACACCGGGGAGCTGTTTTTT
TRBD1	TRBJ1-3	few	TRBV7-2	CASSLWGQNFGNTIYF	TGTGCCAGCAGCTTATGGGGACAGAACTTCGGAAACACCATATATTTT
TRBD2	TRBJ2-1	few	TRBV12-5	CASASSSGGAHEQFF	TGTGCTAGTGCCTCCTCTAGCGGGGGGGCCCATGAGCAGTTCTTC
NA	TRBJ1-1	NA	TRBV5-1	CASSLGSVNTEAFF	TGCGCCAGCAGCTTGGGGTCGGTGAACACTGAAGCTTTCTTT
TRBD1	TRBJ1-2	NA	TRBV18	CASSPPDRVDGYTF	TGTGCCAGCTCACCACCCGACAGGGTGGATGGCTACACCTTC
TRBD1	TRBJ2-7	NA	TRBV27	CASSLRWGQGVHEQYF	TGTGCCAGCAGTTTACGATGGGGACAGGGGGTCCACGAGCAGTACTTC
TRBD2	TRBJ2-7	NA	TRBV6-2/TRBV6-3	CASSPRRLAGSYEQYF	TGTGCCAGCAGTCCGCGCCGGCTAGCGGGCTCCTACGAGCAGTACTTC
TRBD2	TRBJ2-2	NA	TRBV18	CASSAGLAGGTNTGELFF	TGTGCCAGCTCAGCAGGACTAGCGGGAGGCACTAACACCGGGGAGCTGTTTTTT
TRBD1	TRBJ1-3	NA	TRBV7-8	CASSSRGSGNTIYF	TGTGCCAGCAGCTCCAGGGGGTCTGGAAACACCATATATTTT
NA	TRBJ1-3	NA	TRBV5-4	CASSLDSNSGNTIYF	TGTGCCAGCAGCTTGGACAGCAACTCTGGAAACACCATATATTTT
NA	TRBJ2-3	NA	TRBV5-1	CASSLVGQSTDTQYF	TGCGCCAGCAGCTTGGTTGGACAGAGCACAGATACGCAGTATTTT
TRBD2	TRBJ2-3	NA	TRBV28	CASYLRGGTDTQYF	TGTGCCAGCTACTTAAGGGGAGGGACAGATACGCAGTATTTT
TRBD1	TRBJ1-6	NA	TRBV6-5	CASSSLGQVNSPLHF	TGTGCCAGCAGTTCGCTCGGACAGGTCAATTCACCCCTCCACTTT
TRBD2	TRBJ2-5	once	TRBV24-1	CATSDPRLAGGRKETQYF	TGTGCCACCAGTGATCCGAGACTAGCGGGAGGACGTAAAGAGACCCAGTACTTC
TRBD1	TRBJ1-4	NA	TRBV11-2	CASSSGQGTNEKLFF	TGTGCCAGCAGCTCCGGACAGGGGACTAATGAAAAACTGTTTTTT
NA	TRBJ2-3	NA	TRBV21-1	CASSNFAAGVSDTQYF	TGTGCCAGCAGCAATTTTGCAGCGGGAGTTTCAGATACGCAGTATTTT
TRBD1	TRBJ1-2	NA	TRBV19	CASSLSGGQDYGYTF	TGTGCCAGTAGCCTATCAGGGGGGCAGGACTATGGCTACACCTTC
NA	TRBJ2-7	NA	TRBV7-9	CASSLRGGVLYEQYF	TGTGCCAGCAGCTTGCGAGGTGGAGTTTTATACGAGCAGTACTTC
TRBD1	TRBJ1-1	NA	TRBV7-2	CASSLNRGNAEAFF	TGTGCCAGCAGCCTTAACAGGGGTAACGCTGAAGCTTTCTTT
TRBD1	TRBJ2-2	NA	TRBV10-3	CAISESPGTGGPGELFF	TGTGCCATCAGTGAGTCCCCCGGGACAGGGGGCCCCGGGGAGCTGTTTTTT
TRBD1	TRBJ2-7	many	TRBV5-1	CASSFWTGLPYEQYF	TGCGCCAGCAGCTTTTGGACAGGACTGCCCTACGAGCAGTACTTC